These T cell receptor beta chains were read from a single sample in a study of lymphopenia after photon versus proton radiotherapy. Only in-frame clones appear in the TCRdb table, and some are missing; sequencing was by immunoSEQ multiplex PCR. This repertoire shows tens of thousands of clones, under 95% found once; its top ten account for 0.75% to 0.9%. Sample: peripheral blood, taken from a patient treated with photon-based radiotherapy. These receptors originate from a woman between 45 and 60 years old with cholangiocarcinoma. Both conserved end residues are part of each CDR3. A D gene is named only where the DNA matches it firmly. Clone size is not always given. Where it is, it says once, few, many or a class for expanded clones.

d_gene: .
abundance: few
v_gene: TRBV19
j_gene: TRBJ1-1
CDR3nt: TGTGCCAGTAGTATTCTCGTGAACACTGAAGCTTTCTTT
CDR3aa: CASSILVNTEAFF

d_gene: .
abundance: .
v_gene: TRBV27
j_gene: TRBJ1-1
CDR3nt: TGTGCCAGCAGCACTACAGGGCGGGCTTTCTTT
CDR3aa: CASSTTGRAFF

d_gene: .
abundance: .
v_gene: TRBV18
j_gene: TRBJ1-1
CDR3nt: TGTGCCAGCTCACCACCCTCGAACACTGAAGCTTTCTTT
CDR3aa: CASSPPSNTEAFF

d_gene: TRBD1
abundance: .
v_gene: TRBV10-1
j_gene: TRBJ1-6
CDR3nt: TGCGCCAGCAGTGAGGGGACAGGGAATGGTAATTCACCCCTCCACTTT
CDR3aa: CASSEGTGNGNSPLHF

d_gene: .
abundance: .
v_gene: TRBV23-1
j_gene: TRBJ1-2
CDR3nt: TGCGCCAGCAGTCCTTACGACGGTCCTCATGGCTACACCTTC
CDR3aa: CASSPYDGPHGYTF

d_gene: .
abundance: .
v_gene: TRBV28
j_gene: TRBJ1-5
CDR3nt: TGTGCCAGCAGTTTTGGGGTTTTTTCCGGGTCCCCCGAAAGCAATCAGCCCCAGCATTTT
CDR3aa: CASSFGVFSGSPESNQPQHF

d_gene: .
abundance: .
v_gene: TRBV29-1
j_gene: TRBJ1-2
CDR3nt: TGCAGCGTTGAAGAATTTAAGGTTGGCTACACCTTC
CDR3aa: CSVEEFKVGYTF

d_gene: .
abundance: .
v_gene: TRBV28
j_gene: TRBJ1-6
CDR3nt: TGTGCCAGCAGTATTGGGGGCTCAAATTCACCCCTCCACTTT
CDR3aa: CASSIGGSNSPLHF

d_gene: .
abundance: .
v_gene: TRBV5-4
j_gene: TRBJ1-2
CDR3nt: TGTGCCAGCAGCTTGTCAGTGGGTTCGAGTGGCTACACCTTC
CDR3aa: CASSLSVGSSGYTF

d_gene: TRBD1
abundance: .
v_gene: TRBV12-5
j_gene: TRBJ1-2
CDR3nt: TGTGCTAGTGGTCCTTCGACAGGGGGCCAGTATGGCTACACCTTC
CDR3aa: CASGPSTGGQYGYTF

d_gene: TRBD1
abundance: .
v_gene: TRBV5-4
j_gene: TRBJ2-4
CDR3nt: TGTGCCAGCAGCATTGGACAGGGACTAGCCAAAAACATTCAGTACTTC
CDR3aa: CASSIGQGLAKNIQYF

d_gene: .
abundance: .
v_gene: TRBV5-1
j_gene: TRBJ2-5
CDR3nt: TGCGCCAGCAGCTTGGATGGGGGGGCGCAAGAGACCCAGTACTTC
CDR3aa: CASSLDGGAQETQYF

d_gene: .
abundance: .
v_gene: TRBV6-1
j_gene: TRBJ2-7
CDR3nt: TGTGCCAGCAGTGAAGCGGACATTATCTACGAGCAGTACTTC
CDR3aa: CASSEADIIYEQYF

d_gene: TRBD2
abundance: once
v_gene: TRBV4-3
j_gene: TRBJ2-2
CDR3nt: TGCGCCAGCAGCCAAGGACTAGCGGAGGTGGTAACCGGGGAGCTGTTTTTT
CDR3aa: CASSQGLAEVVTGELFF

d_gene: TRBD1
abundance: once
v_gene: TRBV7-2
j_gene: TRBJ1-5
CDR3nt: TGTGCCACCTCAGAACAGGGGGGAGGCAATCAGCCCCAGCATTTT
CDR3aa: CATSEQGGGNQPQHF

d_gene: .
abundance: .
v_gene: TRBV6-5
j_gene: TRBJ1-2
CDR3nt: TGTGCCAGCAGTTTATCTGGGAGTGGCTACACCTTC
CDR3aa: CASSLSGSGYTF

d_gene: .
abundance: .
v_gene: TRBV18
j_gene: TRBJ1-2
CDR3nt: TGTGCCAGCTCACCCTCCTCTCGAAACGGCTACTATGGCTACACCTTC
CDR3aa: CASSPSSRNGYYGYTF

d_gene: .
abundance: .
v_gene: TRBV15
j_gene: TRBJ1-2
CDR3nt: TGTGCCACCAGCAGAGACAGTTATGGCTACACCTTC
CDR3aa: CATSRDSYGYTF

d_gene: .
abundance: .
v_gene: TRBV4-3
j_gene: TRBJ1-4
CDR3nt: TGCGCCAGCAGCGCCCACAGGGCCCCGAATGAAAAACTGTTTTTT
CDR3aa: CASSAHRAPNEKLFF

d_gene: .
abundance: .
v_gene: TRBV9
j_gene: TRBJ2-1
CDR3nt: TGTGCCAGCAGCGCCGGGACATTAGAAGGCGGTGAGCAGTTCTTC
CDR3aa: CASSAGTLEGGEQFF

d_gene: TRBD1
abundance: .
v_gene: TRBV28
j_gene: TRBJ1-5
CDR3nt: TGTGCCAGCAGTTCCCGGGACAGGGGTAATCAGCCCCAGCATTTT
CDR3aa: CASSSRDRGNQPQHF

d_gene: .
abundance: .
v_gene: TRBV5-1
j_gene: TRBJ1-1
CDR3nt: TGCGCCAGCAGCTTGGGCCCGGGAGTGAGGACTGAAGCTTTCTTT
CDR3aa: CASSLGPGVRTEAFF

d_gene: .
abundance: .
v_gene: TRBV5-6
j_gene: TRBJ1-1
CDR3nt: TGTGCCAGCAGATGGGGTGGGGGTTGGACTGAAGCTTTCTTT
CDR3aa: CASRWGGGWTEAFF

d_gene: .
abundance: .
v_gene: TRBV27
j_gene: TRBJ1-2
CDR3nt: TGTGCCAGCAGTTTAAGACAGAACTATGGCTACACCTTC
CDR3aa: CASSLRQNYGYTF